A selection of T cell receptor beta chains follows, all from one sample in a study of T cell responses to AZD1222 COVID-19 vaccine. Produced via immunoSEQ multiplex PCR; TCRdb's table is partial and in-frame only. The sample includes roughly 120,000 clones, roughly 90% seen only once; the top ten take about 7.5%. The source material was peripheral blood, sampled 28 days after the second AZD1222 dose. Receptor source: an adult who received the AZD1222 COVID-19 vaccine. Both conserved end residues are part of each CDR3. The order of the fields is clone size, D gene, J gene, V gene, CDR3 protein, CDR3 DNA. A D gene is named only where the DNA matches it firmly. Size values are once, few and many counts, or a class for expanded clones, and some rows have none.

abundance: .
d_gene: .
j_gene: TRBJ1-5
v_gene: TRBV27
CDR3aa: CASSLSPGFDNQPQHF
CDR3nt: TGTGCCAGCAGTTTATCGCCCGGGTTCGACAATCAGCCCCAGCATTTT

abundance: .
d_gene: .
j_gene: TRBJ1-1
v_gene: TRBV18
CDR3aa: CASSPTPNRPHEAFF
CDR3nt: TGTGCCAGCTCACCAACCCCAAACAGACCTCATGAAGCTTTCTTT

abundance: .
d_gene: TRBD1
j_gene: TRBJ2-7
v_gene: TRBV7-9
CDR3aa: CASSLTGDEQYF
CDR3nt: TGTGCCAGCAGCTTAACAGGGGACGAGCAGTACTTC

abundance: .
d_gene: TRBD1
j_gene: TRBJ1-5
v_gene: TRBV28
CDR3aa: CASSFTGTVKNQPQHF
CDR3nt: TGTGCCAGCAGTTTCACTGGGACAGTCAAGAATCAGCCCCAGCATTTT

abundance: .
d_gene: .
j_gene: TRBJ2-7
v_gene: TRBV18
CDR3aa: CASSPSSYEQYF
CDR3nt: TGTGCCAGCTCACCTAGCTCCTACGAGCAGTACTTC

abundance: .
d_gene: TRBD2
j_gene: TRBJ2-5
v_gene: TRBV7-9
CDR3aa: CASSSTTSGRALETQYF
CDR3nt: TGTGCCAGCAGCTCGACGACTAGCGGGAGGGCCCTAGAGACCCAGTACTTC

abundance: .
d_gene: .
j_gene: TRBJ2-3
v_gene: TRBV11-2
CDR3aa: CASSFATGEGMDTQYF
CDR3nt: TGTGCCAGCAGCTTCGCGACAGGGGAGGGAATGGATACGCAGTATTTT

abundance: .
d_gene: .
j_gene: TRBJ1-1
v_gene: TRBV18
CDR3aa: CASSSRPDTEAFF
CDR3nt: TGTGCCAGCTCAAGCCGTCCTGACACTGAAGCTTTCTTT

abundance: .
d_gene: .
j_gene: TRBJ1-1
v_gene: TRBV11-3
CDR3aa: CASKAGNTEAFF
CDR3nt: TGTGCCAGCAAGGCGGGGAACACTGAAGCTTTCTTT

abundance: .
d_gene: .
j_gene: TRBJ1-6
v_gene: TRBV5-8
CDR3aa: CASSTGQRSPLHF
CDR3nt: TGTGCCAGCAGCACGGGACAACGATCACCCCTCCACTTT

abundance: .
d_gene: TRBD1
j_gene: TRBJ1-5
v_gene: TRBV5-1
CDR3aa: CASSSGQADNQPQHF
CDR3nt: TGCGCCAGCAGCTCTGGACAGGCGGACAATCAGCCCCAGCATTTT

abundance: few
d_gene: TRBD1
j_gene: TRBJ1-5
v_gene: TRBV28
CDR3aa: CASSPWTGAGQPQHF
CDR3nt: TGTGCCAGCAGTCCCTGGACAGGGGCGGGACAGCCCCAGCATTTT

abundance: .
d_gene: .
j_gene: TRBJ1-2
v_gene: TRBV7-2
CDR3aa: CASSLSRDMNDNYGYTF
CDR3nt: TGTGCCAGCAGCCTGTCCCGGGACATGAATGATAACTATGGCTACACCTTC

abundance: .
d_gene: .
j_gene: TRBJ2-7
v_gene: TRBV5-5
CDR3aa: CASSLASTTYEQYF
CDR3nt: TGTGCCAGCAGCTTGGCCAGTACCACCTACGAGCAGTACTTC

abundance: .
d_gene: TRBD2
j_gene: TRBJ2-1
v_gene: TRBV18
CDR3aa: CASSPRGSGGVSYNEQFF
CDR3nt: TGTGCCAGCTCACCGCGGGGTAGCGGGGGTGTGAGCTACAATGAGCAGTTCTTC

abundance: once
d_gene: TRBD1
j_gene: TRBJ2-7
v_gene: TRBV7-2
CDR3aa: CASSLGQGFDEQYF
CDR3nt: TGTGCCAGCAGCTTAGGACAGGGATTCGACGAGCAGTACTTC

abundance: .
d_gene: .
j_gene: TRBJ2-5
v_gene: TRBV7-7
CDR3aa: CASSPPRAQGTQYF
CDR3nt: TGTGCTAGCAGCCCTCCACGCGCCCAGGGGACCCAGTACTTC

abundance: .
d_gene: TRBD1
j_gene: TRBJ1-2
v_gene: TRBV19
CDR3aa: CASGTGDGYTF
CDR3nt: TGTGCCAGTGGGACAGGGGATGGCTACACCTTC

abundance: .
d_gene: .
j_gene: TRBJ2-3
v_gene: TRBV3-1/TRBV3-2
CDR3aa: CASSQGAGDTQYF
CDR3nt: TGTGCCAGCAGCCAAGGGGCTGGAGATACGCAGTATTTT

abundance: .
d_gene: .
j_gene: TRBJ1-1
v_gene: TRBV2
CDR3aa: CASGGQAFF
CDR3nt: TGTGCCAGCGGTGGACAAGCTTTCTTT

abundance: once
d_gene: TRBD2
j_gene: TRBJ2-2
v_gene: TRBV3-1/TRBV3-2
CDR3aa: CASSQSLAGVPRELFF
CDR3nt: TGTGCCAGCAGCCAGAGCCTAGCGGGGGTTCCGAGGGAGCTGTTTTTT

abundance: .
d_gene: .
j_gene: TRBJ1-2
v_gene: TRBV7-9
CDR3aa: CASSLTANYGYTF
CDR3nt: TGTGCCAGCAGCTTAACGGCGAACTATGGCTACACCTTC

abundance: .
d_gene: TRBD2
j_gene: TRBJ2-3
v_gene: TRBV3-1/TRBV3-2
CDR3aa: CASSPKIGLAGGAGDTQYF
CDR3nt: TGTGCCAGCAGCCCAAAGATAGGGCTAGCGGGAGGGGCAGGAGATACGCAGTATTTT

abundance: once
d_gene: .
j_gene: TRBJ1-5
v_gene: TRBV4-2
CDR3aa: CASSQDGRDGQPQHF
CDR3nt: TGTGCCAGCAGCCAAGATGGCAGGGATGGCCAGCCCCAGCATTTT

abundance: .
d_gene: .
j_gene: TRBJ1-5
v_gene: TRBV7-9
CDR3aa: CASSLGTGGPQHF
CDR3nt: TGTGCCAGCAGCTTAGGGACCGGGGGGCCCCAGCATTTT

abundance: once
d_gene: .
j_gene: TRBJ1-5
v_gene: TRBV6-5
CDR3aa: CASRARGGINQPQHF
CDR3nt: TGTGCCAGCAGAGCACGCGGGGGAATTAATCAGCCCCAGCATTTT

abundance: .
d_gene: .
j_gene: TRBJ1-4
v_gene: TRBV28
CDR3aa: CASIPGGAANEKLFF
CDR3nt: TGTGCCAGCATCCCTGGGGGGGCGGCGAATGAAAAACTGTTTTTT

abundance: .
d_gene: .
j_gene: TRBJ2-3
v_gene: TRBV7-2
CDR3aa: CASSQPGTSTDTQYF
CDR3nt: TGTGCCAGCAGTCAGCCGGGGACAAGCACAGATACGCAGTATTTT

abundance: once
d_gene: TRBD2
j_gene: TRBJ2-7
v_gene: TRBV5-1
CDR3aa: CASSPGRLAGTAYSYEQYF
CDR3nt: TGCGCCAGCAGTCCCGGGAGACTAGCGGGAACAGCCTACTCCTACGAGCAGTACTTC

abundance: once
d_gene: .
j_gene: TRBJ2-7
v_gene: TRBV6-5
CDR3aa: CASRTPGPRDEQYF
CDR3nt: TGTGCCAGCAGAACCCCGGGCCCCAGGGACGAGCAGTACTTC

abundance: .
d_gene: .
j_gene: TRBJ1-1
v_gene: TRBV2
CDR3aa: CASSDGLYTEAFF
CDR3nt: TGTGCCAGCAGTGACGGTCTTTACACTGAAGCTTTCTTT

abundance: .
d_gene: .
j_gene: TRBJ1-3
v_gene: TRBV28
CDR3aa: CASSFAAGNTIYF
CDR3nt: TGTGCCAGCAGTTTTGCAGCTGGAAACACCATATATTTT

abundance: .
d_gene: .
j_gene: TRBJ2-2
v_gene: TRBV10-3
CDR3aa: CAISRGGDTGELFF
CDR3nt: TGTGCCATCAGTCGAGGGGGTGACACCGGGGAGCTGTTTTTT

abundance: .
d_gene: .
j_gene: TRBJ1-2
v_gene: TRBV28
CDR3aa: CASSLYGGRDGYTF
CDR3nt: TGTGCCAGCAGTTTATACGGGGGTCGGGATGGCTACACCTTC

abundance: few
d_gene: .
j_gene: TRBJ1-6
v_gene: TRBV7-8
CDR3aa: CASSLETANSPLHF
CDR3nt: TGTGCCAGCAGCTTAGAGACAGCAAATTCACCCCTCCACTTT

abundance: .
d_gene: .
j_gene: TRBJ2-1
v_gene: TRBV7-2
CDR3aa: CASSLSGWDVQFF
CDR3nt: TGTGCCAGCAGCTTATCTGGGTGGGATGTGCAGTTCTTC

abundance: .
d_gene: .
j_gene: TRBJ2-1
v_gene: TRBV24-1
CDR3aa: CATSPGQSLRNEQFF
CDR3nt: TGTGCCACCAGCCCCGGACAGTCGCTTCGCAATGAGCAGTTCTTC

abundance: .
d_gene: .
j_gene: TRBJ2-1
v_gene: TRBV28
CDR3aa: CASSFRDRGEQFF
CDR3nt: TGTGCCAGCAGTTTCAGGGATCGGGGTGAGCAGTTCTTC

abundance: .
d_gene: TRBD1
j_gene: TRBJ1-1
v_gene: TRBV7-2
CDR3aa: CASSKDRGMNTEAFF
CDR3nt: TGTGCCAGCAGCAAGGACAGGGGTATGAACACTGAAGCTTTCTTT

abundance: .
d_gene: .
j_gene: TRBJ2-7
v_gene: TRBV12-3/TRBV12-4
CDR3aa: CASGTGHTYEQYF
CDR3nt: TGTGCCAGCGGGACGGGACACACCTACGAGCAGTACTTC

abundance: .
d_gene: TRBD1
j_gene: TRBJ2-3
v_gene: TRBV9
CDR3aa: CASSIGGTGGMDTQYF
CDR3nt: TGTGCCAGCAGCATCGGTGGGACAGGGGGCATGGATACGCAGTATTTT

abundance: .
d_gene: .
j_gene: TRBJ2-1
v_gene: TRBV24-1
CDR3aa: CATSDLQGSSREQFF
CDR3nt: TGTGCCACCAGTGATTTGCAGGGAAGCTCCCGGGAGCAGTTCTTC

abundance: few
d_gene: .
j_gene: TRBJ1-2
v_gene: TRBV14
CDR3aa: CASSHPGGYGYTF
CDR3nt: TGTGCCAGCAGCCACCCAGGCGGCTATGGCTACACCTTC

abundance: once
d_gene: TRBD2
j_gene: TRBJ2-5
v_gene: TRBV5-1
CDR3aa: CASSLATSPRETQYF
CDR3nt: TGCGCCAGCAGCTTGGCGACTAGCCCACGTGAGACCCAGTACTTC

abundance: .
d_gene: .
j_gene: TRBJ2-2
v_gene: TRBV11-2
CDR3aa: CASSPWGQTNTGELFF
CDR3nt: TGTGCCAGCAGCCCCTGGGGGCAGACGAACACCGGGGAGCTGTTTTTT

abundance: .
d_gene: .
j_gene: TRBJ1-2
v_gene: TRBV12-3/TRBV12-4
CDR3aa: CASSLGANGYTF
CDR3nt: TGTGCCAGCAGTTTGGGTGCTAACGGCTACACCTTC

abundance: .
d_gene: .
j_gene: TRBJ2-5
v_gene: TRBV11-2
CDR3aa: CASSLKETQYF
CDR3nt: TGTGCCAGCAGCTTAAAAGAGACCCAGTACTTC

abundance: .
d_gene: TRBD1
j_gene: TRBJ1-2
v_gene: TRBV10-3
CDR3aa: CAISSEYRGHNYGYTF
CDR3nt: TGTGCCATCAGTTCGGAATACAGGGGCCATAACTATGGCTACACCTTC

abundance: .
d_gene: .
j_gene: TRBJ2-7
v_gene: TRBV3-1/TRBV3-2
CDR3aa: CASSHLKSPTDHEQYF
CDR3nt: TGTGCCAGCAGCCACCTTAAAAGCCCGACGGACCACGAGCAGTACTTC

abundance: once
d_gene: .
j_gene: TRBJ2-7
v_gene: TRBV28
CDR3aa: CASTSQSAATYEQYF
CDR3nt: TGTGCCAGCACCTCTCAATCTGCTGCGACCTACGAGCAGTACTTC

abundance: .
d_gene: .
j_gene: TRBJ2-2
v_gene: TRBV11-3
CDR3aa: CASSPNNGELFF
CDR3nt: TGTGCCAGCAGCCCAAACAACGGGGAGCTGTTTTTT

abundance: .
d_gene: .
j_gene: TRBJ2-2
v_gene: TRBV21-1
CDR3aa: CASSSRVGTGELFF
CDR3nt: TGTGCCAGCAGCTCCCGGGTAGGCACCGGGGAGCTGTTTTTT

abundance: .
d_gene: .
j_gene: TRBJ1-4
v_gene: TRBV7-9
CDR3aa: CASSLYGGEDEKLFF
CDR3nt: TGTGCCAGCAGCTTATACGGGGGCGAGGATGAAAAACTGTTTTTT

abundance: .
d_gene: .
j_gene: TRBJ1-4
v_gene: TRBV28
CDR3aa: CASRRGWGATNEKLFF
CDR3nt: TGTGCCAGCAGACGTGGGTGGGGGGCTACTAATGAAAAACTGTTTTTT

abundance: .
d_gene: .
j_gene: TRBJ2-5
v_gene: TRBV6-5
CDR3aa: CASSSQLQETQYF
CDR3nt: TGTGCCAGCAGTTCACAGCTTCAAGAGACCCAGTACTTC

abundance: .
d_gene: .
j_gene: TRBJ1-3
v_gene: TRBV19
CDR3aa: CASSINLFGNTIYF
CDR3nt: TGTGCCAGTAGTATAAATCTGTTCGGAAACACCATATATTTT

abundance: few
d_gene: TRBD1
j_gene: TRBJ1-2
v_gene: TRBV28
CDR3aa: CASSILQGKVGGYTF
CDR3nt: TGTGCCAGCAGTATTTTACAGGGGAAGGTGGGCGGCTACACCTTC

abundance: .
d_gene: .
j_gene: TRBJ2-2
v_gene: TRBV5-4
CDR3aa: CASSSGVAEAGELFF
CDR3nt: TGTGCCAGCAGCTCGGGGGTGGCCGAGGCCGGGGAGCTGTTTTTT